Each of the 26 T cell receptor beta chains below was sequenced from the same sample in a study of graft-versus-host responses after intestinal transplantation. These TCRs' antigens remain unknown. Clones were read by immunoSEQ multiplex PCR, and TCRdb kept only the in-frame ones, dropping some. The table includes approximately 130,000 clones, around nine tenths detected once. This specimen consisted of unstimulated CD4+ T cells sorted from spleen or lymph node cells, obtained before intestinal transplant. The receptors were gathered from a human donor who received an intestinal transplant.

V usage is TRBV5-1 and J usage is TRBJ1-2, with a possible D match to TRBD1 (6 bases). The CDR3 sequence is 17 residues long. V was shortened by 4 bases and J by 6 bases, with 25 bases between the two germline ends. Germline loops: CDR1 SGHRS, CDR2 YFSETQ. In DNA form, the CDR3 reads TGCGCCAGCAGCCCAACAGGGAGAAGGACTAGCTTCGATGGCTACACCTTC. Protein sequence: CASSPTGRRTSFDGYTF.

The chain is built from TRBV6-1 and TRBJ2-4, with 11 positions matching TRBD2. This CDR3 region has 15 residues. After removal of 4 bases from V and 4 bases from J, the junction contained 3 bases not matched to a gene. CDR1 MNHNS and CDR2 SASEGT come from the germline V gene. The DNA for the CDR3 is TGTGCCAGCAGTGTTGCTAGCGGGGGGAAAAACATTCAGTACTTC. It translates to CASSVASGGKNIQYF.

The V call is TRBV30, the J call TRBJ1-6, with D unresolved. Germline V gene sequence: CDR1 GTSNPN, CDR2 SVGIG (reference sequence). The CDR3 covers 11 residues. Between the trimmed V and J ends, which lost 3 bases and 7 bases, there was a span of 4 bases. The CDR3 DNA follows: TGTGCCTGGAGAGTCAATTCACCCCTCCACTTT. Amino acids: CAWRVNSPLHF. The entire variable domain, with the rest obtained from reference TRBV30 and TRBJ1-6, is as follows: SQTIHQWPATLVQPVGSPLSLECTVEGTSNPNLYWYRQAAGRGLQLLFYSVGIGQISSEVPQNLSASRPQDRQFILSSKKLLLSDSGFYLCAWRVNSPLHFGNGTRLTVT.

This clone showed up just once. The chain links TRBV7-6 to TRBJ1-2; 10 nucleotides match TRBD1. The V and J ends lost 6 bases and 7 bases, in that order; junction bases with no gene match: 8. The CDR3 loop spans 14 amino acids. CDR1 and CDR2 (germline): SGHVS, FNYEAQ. The CDR3 DNA reads as TGTGCCAGCAGTAAAGACAGGGGGCAGTTTGGCTACACCTTC. Protein product: CASSKDRGQFGYTF. Filled out from reference TRBV7-6 and TRBJ1-2, the complete variable domain reads GAGVSQSPRYKVTKRGQDVALRCDPISGHVSLYWYRQALGQGPEFLTYFNYEAQQDKSGLPNDRFSAERPEGSISTLTIQRTEQRDSAMYRCASSKDRGQFGYTFGSGTRLTVV.

The genes are TRBV7-9 and TRBJ1-4; possible D gene TRBD1, 6 bases. Trimming pared 2 bases from V and 8 bases from J, leaving 18 bases between. CDR1 and CDR2 from the germline V gene are SEHNR and FQNEAQ (reference sequence). The CDR3 loop spans 16 amino acids. DNA for the CDR3: TGTGCCAGCAGCTTAAAAGCAACAGGGAGGAGCGAAAAACTGTTTTTT. Protein sequence: CASSLKATGRSEKLFF. The full variable domain, completed using reference TRBV7-9 and TRBJ1-4, is DTGVSQNPRHKITKRGQNVTFRCDPISEHNRLYWYRQTLGQGPEFLTYFQNEAQLEKSRLLSDRFSAERPKGSFSTLEIQRTEQGDSAMYLCASSLKATGRSEKLFFGSGTQLSVL.

V gene TRBV10-3 combines with J gene TRBJ2-7, with D maybe TRBD1 (6 bases). Germline V gene sequence: CDR1 ENHRY, CDR2 SYGVKD. The CDR3 extends over 14 amino acids. Trimming took off 5 bases at V and 2 bases at J, with 13 bases between the two ends. This CDR3 is CAISNTGYTYEQYF. DNA of the CDR3: TGTGCCATCAGTAACACAGGGTACACCTACGAGCAGTACTTC.

The V gene is TRBV19, the J gene TRBJ1-5, with D uncertain. This CDR3 is 14 amino acids long. Germline values: CDR1 LNHDA, CDR2 SQIVND (reference sequence). Trimming took 1 base from V and 4 from J, leaving 8 bases between them. The CDR3 nucleotides are TGTGCCAGTAGTATAGTAGGCCAAAATCAGCCCCAGCATTTT. Protein product: CASSIVGQNQPQHF.

The J gene is TRBJ1-5, the V gene TRBV27, with D perhaps TRBD1 (5 bases). V lost 5 bases and J 0 bases, leaving 11 bases between the germline ends. From germline, CDR1 is MNHEY and CDR2 SMNVEV (reference sequence). The CDR3 covers 15 residues. The CDR3 protein is CASSSGTYSNQPQHF. For the CDR3, the DNA is TGTGCCAGCAGTAGTGGGACGTATAGCAATCAGCCCCAGCATTTT.

This rearrangement joins TRBV9 to TRBJ2-1; 10 bases agree with TRBD2. The ends lost 3 bases at V and 7 bases at J; junction bases unmatched: 7. The CDR3 is made up of 15 amino acids. Germline V gene data show CDR1 as SGDLS and CDR2 as YYNGEE. In DNA form, the CDR3 reads TGTGCCAGCAGCGGCAGCGGGGGGGCGGGAAATGAGCAGTTCTTC. This sequence encodes CASSGSGGAGNEQFF.

The V call is TRBV7-9, the J call TRBJ1-2; D remains ambiguous. The V gene's germline CDR1 is SEHNR and CDR2 FQNEAQ (reference sequence). This CDR3 is 12 amino acids long. Deletions cut 4 bases from V and 6 bases from J, with 9 bases between. The CDR3 sequence is CASSSGGDGYTF. The CDR3 DNA sequence: TGTGCCAGCAGCTCAGGAGGAGATGGCTACACCTTC.

The rearrangement links TRBV19 to TRBJ1-1, with 7 bases fitting TRBD1. The CDR3 contains 14 residues. The V segment lost 3 bases and the J segment 3 bases; nucleotides outside the gene matches: 4. Germline V gene data show CDR1 as LNHDA and CDR2 as SQIVND (reference sequence). The CDR3 bases are TGTGCCAGTAGTATTTCGAGGGGGCACACTGAAGCTTTCTTT. Encoded protein: CASSISRGHTEAFF.

This sequence joins TRBV18 and TRBJ2-1, with TRBD2 matching 9 bases. The CDR3 consists of 15 residues. The germline V gene encodes CDR1 KGHSH and CDR2 LQKENI. Unmatched junction bases numbered 5, after V lost 4 bases and J lost 4 bases. The DNA for the CDR3 is TGTGCCAGCTCACTAGCGGGGGCCTTATACAATGAGCAGTTCTTC. Translation gives CASSLAGALYNEQFF. Combining the CDR3 with reference TRBV18 and TRBJ2-1 gives the whole variable domain NAGVMQNPRHLVRRRGQEARLRCSPMKGHSHVYWYRQLPEEGLKFMVYLQKENIIDESGMPKERFSAEFPKEGPSILRIQQVVRGDSAAYFCASSLAGALYNEQFFGPGTRLTVL.

The gene calls are TRBV7-8 and TRBJ2-5, with D tentatively TRBD2 (5 bases). Per germline, CDR1 SGHVS and CDR2 FQNEAQ. This CDR3 region has 14 residues. V lost 3 bases, J lost 0 bases, and 8 bases lay in between. The CDR3 DNA follows: TGTGCCAGCAGCTTGGGGAGATACCAAGAGACCCAGTACTTC. It is translated as CASSLGRYQETQYF.

This clone was seen just once. The V call is TRBV11-2, the J call TRBJ1-2, with TRBD1 as a possible D gene (5 bases). Germline V gene sequence: CDR1 SGHAT, CDR2 FQNNGV. This CDR3 comprises 15 residues. V was trimmed by 3 bases and J by 0 bases, leaving 11 bases between them. The CDR3: CASSFRTSSNYGYTF. The CDR3 nucleotides are TGTGCCAGCAGCTTTCGGACATCTTCTAACTATGGCTACACCTTC.

The chain carries TRBV18 and TRBJ1-1; D ambiguous. This CDR3 comprises 14 residues. V was shortened by 1 base and J by 2 bases, with 8 bases between the two germline ends. The V gene's germline CDR1 is KGHSH and CDR2 LQKENI. This CDR3 reads CASSPQYGNTEAFF. The CDR3 nucleotides are TGTGCCAGCTCACCACAATACGGAAACACTGAAGCTTTCTTT.

This clone has only one observation. The rearrangement uses TRBV11-3 and TRBJ2-5; D may be TRBD1 (5 bases). Trimming left V 0 bases short and J 3 bases short, with 8 bases between. CDR1 is SGHNT, CDR2 YENEEA, per germline. This CDR3 is built from 14 residues. CDR3 region: CASSLENRKETQYF. The CDR3 DNA reads TGTGCCAGCAGCTTAGAGAACAGGAAAGAGACCCAGTACTTC.

The chain couples TRBV5-1 to TRBJ1-2; D unclear. Germline V lookup: CDR1 SGHRS, CDR2 YFSETQ. The CDR3 runs 13 residues. V was trimmed by 0 bases and J by 7 bases, leaving 10 bases between them. The CDR3 sequence: CASSLAPSSGYTF. DNA for the CDR3: TGCGCCAGCAGCTTGGCTCCCAGCTCTGGCTACACCTTC.

The chain combines TRBV29-1 with TRBJ2-7; 8 bases line up with TRBD2. Germline V gives CDR1 SQVTM, CDR2 ANQGSEA. V trimming: 6 bases; J trimming: 5 bases; junction bases outside the gene matches: 9. The CDR3 sequence is 13 residues long. CDR3: CSVPRGGSHEQYF. In DNA form, the CDR3 reads TGCAGCGTCCCTCGGGGGGGGAGCCACGAGCAGTACTTC.

This rearrangement joins TRBV6-1 to TRBJ2-7; possible D gene TRBD2, 5 bases. Germline values: CDR1 MNHNS, CDR2 SASEGT. The CDR3 runs to 15 residues. Trimming took 10 bases from V and 5 from J, leaving 24 bases between them. The CDR3 nucleotides are TGTGCCACTAGGAACGGCCACGGGGTATGGAACGAGCAGTACTTC. This encodes CATRNGHGVWNEQYF.

The V gene is TRBV5-4, the J gene TRBJ1-1, with unresolved D. The germline V gene encodes CDR1 SGHNT and CDR2 YYREEE (reference sequence). Trimming took 6 bases from V and 2 from J, leaving 14 bases between them. The CDR3 is made up of 14 amino acids. CDR3 region: CASMQTVTNTEAFF. The CDR3 DNA reads as TGTGCCAGCATGCAAACAGTGACCAACACTGAAGCTTTCTTT.

This clone was detected only a few times. This sequence joins TRBV4-2 and TRBJ1-3; no clear D gene. Germline V gene data show CDR1 as LGHNA and CDR2 as YNFKEQ. CDR3 length: 15 residues. V was trimmed by 0 bases and J by 0 bases, leaving 6 bases between them. For the CDR3, the DNA is TGTGCCAGCAGCCAAGAGGCCAGCTCTGGAAACACCATATATTTT. Protein sequence: CASSQEASSGNTIYF.

This chain uses TRBV7-9 with TRBJ2-1, with D perhaps matching TRBD2 (6 bases). The ends were cut back, 8 bases at V and 8 bases at J, with 10 bases in the middle. This CDR3 is 11 amino acids long. Germline lookup yields CDR1 SEHNR and CDR2 FQNEAQ (reference sequence). CDR3 in DNA: TGTGCCAGCGGGCTAGCGTATGAGCAGTTCTTC. Protein sequence: CASGLAYEQFF.

CDR3 region: CASSMTSGPYNEQFF. CDR3 DNA: TGCGCCAGCAGCATGACTAGCGGTCCCTACAATGAGCAGTTCTTC. This sequence joins TRBV5-1 and TRBJ2-1; 9 nucleotides line up with TRBD2. J was trimmed by 2 bases and V by 4 bases; bases with no gene match: 4. The CDR3 spans 15 residues. Germline V CDR1 and CDR2: SGHRS, YFSETQ.

V gene TRBV6-1 combines with J gene TRBJ1-1, with D unclear. Germline V gene lookup returns CDR1 MNHNS and CDR2 SASEGT. This CDR3 has 12 residues. Trimming pared 4 bases from V and 4 bases from J, leaving 7 bases between. The CDR3 nucleotides read TGTGCCAGCAGTGCGATAGGCACTGAAGCTTTCTTT. Its protein is CASSAIGTEAFF.

The chain has TRBV2 and TRBJ2-2; TRBD1 agrees at 8 bases. The J segment lost 4 bases and the V segment lost 10 bases, leaving 5 bases of the junction unmatched. This CDR3 is built from 13 residues. Per the germline V gene, CDR1 is SNHLY and CDR2 is FYNNEI. The DNA of the CDR3 is TGTGCCACCAGACAGGGGATCACCGGGGAGCTGTTTTTT. Its translation is CATRQGITGELFF.

This chain links TRBV9 with TRBJ2-1; 9 bases match TRBD1. The trim removed 0 bases at V and 4 bases at J, leaving 2 bases unmatched. This CDR3 region has 15 residues. CDR1 is SGDLS and CDR2 is YYNGEE in the germline V gene. The CDR3 nucleotides read TGTGCCAGCAGCGTAGGGACAGGGGCATACAATGAGCAGTTCTTC. Residues: CASSVGTGAYNEQFF.